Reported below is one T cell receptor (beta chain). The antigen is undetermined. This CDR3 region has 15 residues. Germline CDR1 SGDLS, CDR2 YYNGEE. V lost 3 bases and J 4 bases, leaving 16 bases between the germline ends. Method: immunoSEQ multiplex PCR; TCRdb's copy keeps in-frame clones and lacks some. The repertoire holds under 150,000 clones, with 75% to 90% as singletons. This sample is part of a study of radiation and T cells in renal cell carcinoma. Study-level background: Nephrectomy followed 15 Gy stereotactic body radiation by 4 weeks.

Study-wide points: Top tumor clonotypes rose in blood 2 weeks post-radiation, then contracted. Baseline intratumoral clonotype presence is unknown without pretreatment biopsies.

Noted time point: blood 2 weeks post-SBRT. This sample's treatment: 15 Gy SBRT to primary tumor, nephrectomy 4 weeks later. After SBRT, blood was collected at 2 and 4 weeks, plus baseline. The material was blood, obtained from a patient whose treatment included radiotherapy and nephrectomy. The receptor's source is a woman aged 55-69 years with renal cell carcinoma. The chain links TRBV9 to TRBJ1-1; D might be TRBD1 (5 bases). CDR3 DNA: TGTGCCAGCAGCGAAACGGTGGGGGGGACCACTGAAGCTTTCTTT. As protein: CASSETVGGTTEAFF.